The clone carrying this T cell receptor (beta chain) was picked up one time. This sample was taken from a study of blood T cell repertoires in COVID-19. The wider study: Sample material is recorded as cDNA or gDNA derived from T cells, B-cell-depleted T cells, or PBMCs.

The CDR3 is made up of 15 amino acids. Per germline, CDR1 SGHAT and CDR2 FQNNGV. Trimming removed 1 base at V and 2 bases at J, with 12 bases between. Source study methods: Nucleated cell number was recorded as an estimate derived from reference gene primer amplification. Clones were sequenced by immunoSEQ multiplex PCR, and TCRdb holds only the in-frame ones, with some missing. For V, J and clone size, that table is used; D and trimming come from the DNA. The repertoire consists of about 33,000 clones, with 70% to 90% occurring once and the leading ten covering around 2%. The specimen sequenced was peripheral blood. This chain connects TRBV11-2 to TRBJ2-7; perhaps TRBD2 as D (5 bases). The clonotype comes from a human donor in a cohort sampled during active COVID-19. The CDR3 region is CASSLVPGDPYEQYF. The CDR3 nucleotides are TGTGCCAGCAGCTTAGTCCCCGGGGATCCCTACGAGCAGTACTTC.